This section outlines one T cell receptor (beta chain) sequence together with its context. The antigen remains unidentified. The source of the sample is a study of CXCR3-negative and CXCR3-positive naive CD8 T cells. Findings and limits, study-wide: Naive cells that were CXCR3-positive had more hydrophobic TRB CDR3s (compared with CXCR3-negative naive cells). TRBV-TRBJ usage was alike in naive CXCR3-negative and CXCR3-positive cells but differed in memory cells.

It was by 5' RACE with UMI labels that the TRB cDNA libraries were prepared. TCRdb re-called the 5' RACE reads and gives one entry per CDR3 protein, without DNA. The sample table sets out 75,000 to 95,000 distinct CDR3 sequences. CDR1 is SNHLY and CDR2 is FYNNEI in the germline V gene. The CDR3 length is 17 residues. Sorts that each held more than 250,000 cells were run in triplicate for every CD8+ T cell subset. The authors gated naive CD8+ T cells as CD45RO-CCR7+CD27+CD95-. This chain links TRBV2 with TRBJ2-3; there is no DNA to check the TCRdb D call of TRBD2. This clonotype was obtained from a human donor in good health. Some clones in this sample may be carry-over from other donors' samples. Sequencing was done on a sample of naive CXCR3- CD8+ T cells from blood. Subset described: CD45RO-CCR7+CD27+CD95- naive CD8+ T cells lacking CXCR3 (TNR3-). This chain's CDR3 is CASSEASGLAATDTQYF.